Following are 17 T cell receptor beta chains from one sample sequenced in a study of blood T cell repertoires in COVID-19 (dated by TCRdb to 2018 to 2020). Libraries were built with the immunoSEQ multiplex PCR assay. Here the immuneACCESS table is served through TCRdb, limited to in-frame sequences with V and J called. Missing clones are a known gap in these copies; in checked studies unresolved V genes cover under half, and the rest lacks a known reason. The sample table records 200,000 to 300,000 clones; approximately 86% of these occur just once. The ten largest clones represent 5.2% of the sample. Sequenced material: peripheral blood. The receptors derive from a woman aged 60-75 years with COVID-19, enrolled during active disease.

The rearrangement links TRBV3-1 (or the pseudogene TRBV3-2) to TRBJ1-3, with D maybe TRBD1 (6 bases). The CDR3 contains 14 residues. Germline values: CDR1 LGHDT, CDR2 YNNKEL (reference sequence). Trimming pared 6 bases from V and 2 bases from J, leaving 11 bases between. CDR3 in amino acids: CASRPRGTGNTIYF. In DNA, the CDR3 is TGTGCCAGCAGGCCGAGGGGGACTGGAAACACCATATATTTT.

The chain is built from TRBV19 and TRBJ2-1; TRBD2 aligns across 10 bases. The CDR3 is 18 amino acids. J was trimmed by 5 bases and V by 0 bases; bases with no gene match: 10. Germline assignment: CDR1 LNHDA and CDR2 SQIVND (reference sequence). CDR3 residues: CASSIDRRLAGLNNEQFF. The DNA of the CDR3 is TGTGCCAGTAGTATAGATCGGAGACTAGCGGGTTTAAACAATGAGCAGTTCTTC.

This sequence joins TRBV5-6 and TRBJ2-2, with TRBD2 matching over 13 bases. Trimming removed 5 bases from V and 1 base from J; junction bases left unmatched: 5. From germline, CDR1 is SGHDT and CDR2 YYEEEE. The CDR3 spans 17 residues. CDR3: CASSQGLAGVNTGELFF. The CDR3 DNA follows: TGTGCCAGCAGTCAAGGACTAGCGGGAGTGAACACCGGGGAGCTGTTTTTT.

V is TRBV3-1 (or the pseudogene TRBV3-2) and J is TRBJ2-7; D remains ambiguous. The CDR3 spans 13 residues. Trimming pared 6 bases from V and 0 bases from J, leaving 9 bases between. Germline V gene lookup returns CDR1 LGHDT and CDR2 YNNKEL (reference sequence). The CDR3 loop is CASRRSTSYEQYF. Written as DNA, the CDR3 is TGTGCCAGCAGGCGAAGCACCTCCTACGAGCAGTACTTC.

This chain joins TRBV27 and TRBJ1-6, with TRBD1 identical over 8 bases. The J segment lost 9 bases and the V segment lost 7 bases, leaving 11 bases of the junction unmatched. Looked up from germline, CDR1 is MNHEY and CDR2 is SMNVEV (reference sequence). The CDR3 covers 15 residues. The CDR3 DNA is TGTGCCAGCACCCTCCTGGGGACAGGTAGTTCACCCCTCCACTTT. Its translation: CASTLLGTGSSPLHF.

This clone turned up a few times. The chain employs TRBV11-2 and TRBJ2-3; 7 bases are shared with TRBD1. The CDR3 has 13 amino acids. Trimming took 8 bases from V and 5 from J; bases not matched to a gene: 7. The germline gives CDR1 SGHAT, CDR2 FQNNGV. CDR3 amino acids: CASRGQVIDTQYF. As DNA, the CDR3 is TGTGCCAGCCGAGGACAGGTGATAGATACGCAGTATTTT.

V and J are TRBV7-2 and TRBJ2-3, with D maybe TRBD1 (5 bases). The V gene lost 0 bases and the J gene lost 5 bases, with 12 bases spanning the gap. This CDR3 has 15 residues. Germline V gene data show CDR1 as SGHTA and CDR2 as FQGNSA. The CDR3 spells CASSLAIGVLDTQYF. CDR3 bases: TGTGCCAGCAGCTTAGCAATAGGGGTTTTAGATACGCAGTATTTT.

The rearrangement joins TRBV3-1 (or the pseudogene TRBV3-2) to TRBJ2-1, with 14 bases lining up with TRBD2. There are 16 residues in the CDR3. The V gene's germline CDR1 is LGHDT and CDR2 YNNKEL (reference sequence). With 0 bases clipped from V and 10 bases from J, the junction kept 5 bases outside the gene matches. In nucleotides, the CDR3 is TGTGCCAGCAGCCAAGATGGGACTAGCGGGAGCAGCGAGCAGTTCTTC. It encodes CASSQDGTSGSSEQFF.

The genes are TRBV28 and TRBJ2-7; D remains ambiguous. Germline assignment: CDR1 MDHEN and CDR2 SYDVKM. The CDR3 extends over 12 amino acids. V was cut by 2 bases and J by 5 bases, with 7 bases left in between. This CDR3 is CASSLVRHEQYF. CDR3 nucleotides: TGTGCCAGCAGTTTAGTCAGGCACGAGCAGTACTTC. The full variable domain, rest sourced from reference TRBV28 and TRBJ2-7, is DVKVTQSSRYLVKRTGEKVFLECVQDMDHENMFWYRQDPGLGLRLIYFSYDVKMKEKGDIPEGYSVSREKKERFSLILESASTNQTSMYLCASSLVRHEQYFGPGTRLTVT.

This rearrangement joins TRBV9 to TRBJ1-2, with 11 positions matching TRBD1. In germline, CDR1 is SGDLS, CDR2 YYNGEE. V lost 0 bases to trimming and J lost 0 bases; unmatched junction nucleotides: 7. The CDR3 sequence is 18 residues long. In DNA form, the CDR3 reads TGTGCCAGCAGCGTAGCTATCGGGACAGGGGGTTCTAACTATGGCTACACCTTC. This encodes CASSVAIGTGGSNYGYTF. The full variable domain, rest sourced from reference TRBV9 and TRBJ1-2, is DSGVTQTPKHLITATGQRVTLRCSPRSGDLSVYWYQQSLDQGLQFLIQYYNGEERAKGNILERFSAQQFPDLHSELNLSSLELGDSALYFCASSVAIGTGGSNYGYTFGSGTRLTVV.

The rearrangement joins TRBV2 to TRBJ2-1; 9 bases match TRBD2. CDR3 length: 16 amino acids. Germline loops: CDR1 SNHLY, CDR2 FYNNEI. With V trimmed by 2 bases and J by 4 bases, 6 bases remained unmatched. CDR3 coding DNA: TGTGCCAGCAGTGAACAAGCGGGAGGAGAGTACAATGAGCAGTTCTTC. This codes for CASSEQAGGEYNEQFF.

In its sample, this clone was seen once. The chain joins TRBV28 to TRBJ1-5; D gene ambiguous. Germline-derived CDR1 and CDR2 are MDHEN and SYDVKM. The CDR3 has 13 amino acids. V lost 3 bases, J lost 2 bases, and 5 bases lay in between. In nucleotides, the CDR3 is TGTGCCAGCAGTTTCCAGGGCAATCAGCCCCAGCATTTT. Translation gives CASSFQGNQPQHF.

This clone was recorded once. The V call is TRBV27, the J call TRBJ2-7; 12 positions agree with TRBD2. The CDR3 totals 15 residues. Trimming removed 6 bases from V and 3 bases from J; junction bases left unmatched: 6. Germline CDR1 MNHEY, CDR2 SMNVEV (reference sequence). In DNA, the CDR3 is TGTGCCAGCAGAACCGGGACTAGCGGGTTCTACGAGCAGTACTTC. Translated: CASRTGTSGFYEQYF.

The genes are TRBV29-1 and TRBJ2-3; perhaps TRBD2 as D (6 bases). The V gene lost 6 bases and the J gene lost 5 bases, with 18 bases spanning the gap. Germline CDR1 is SQVTM and CDR2 is ANQGSEA. The CDR3 length is 14 residues. This CDR3 reads CSVLTGVAGDTQYF. The CDR3 DNA sequence: TGCAGCGTCCTTACGGGAGTGGCTGGAGATACGCAGTATTTT.

V and J are TRBV5-4 and TRBJ2-1, with TRBD2 matching 10 bases. The germline CDR1 and CDR2 sequences are SGHNT and YYREEE (reference sequence). With V trimmed by 3 bases and J by 14 bases, 5 bases remained unmatched. This CDR3 is built from 12 residues. The CDR3 region has the DNA TGTGCCAGCAGCTACCGGCTAGCGGGAGAGTTCTTC. Its protein product is CASSYRLAGEFF.

J is TRBJ2-7 and V is TRBV30; tentative D call: TRBD1 (5 bases). V was cut by 1 base and J by 2 bases, with 9 bases left in between. Looked up from germline, CDR1 is GTSNPN and CDR2 is SVGIG (reference sequence). The CDR3 runs to 13 residues. CDR3 sequence: CAWSEGRAYEQYF. CDR3 bases: TGTGCCTGGAGTGAAGGCAGGGCCTACGAGCAGTACTTC.

This chain uses TRBV5-4 with TRBJ1-5; 7 bases match TRBD1. The germline V gene has CDR1 SGHNT and CDR2 YYREEE (reference sequence). After removal of 4 bases from V and 7 bases from J, the junction contained 5 bases not matched to a gene. The length of the CDR3 is 13 residues. The chain's CDR3 is CASSPNRGQPQHF. The CDR3 DNA follows: TGTGCCAGCAGCCCTAACAGGGGCCAGCCCCAGCATTTT.